The clone carrying this TCR beta chain was seen just once. Germline CDR1 and CDR2: SGHRS and YFSETQ. This CDR3 contains 15 residues. The ends lost 4 bases at V and 1 base at J; junction bases unmatched: 3. Clones were sequenced by immunoSEQ multiplex PCR, and TCRdb holds only the in-frame ones, with some missing. Of roughly 460,000 clones in the sample, 80% to 90% were seen once. As to treatment: around 19 received Ad26.COV2.S at low or high dose, single or two shots; roughly five received placebo; per-sample allocation not given. Samples came from day 63 after the first vaccine or placebo injection. This entry belongs to a study of Ad26.COV2.S vaccination and SARS-CoV-2 variants.

The chain recombines TRBV5-1 with TRBJ2-2; TRBD2 matches 8 bases. The sample here was peripheral blood, taken in a trial of Ad26.COV2.S vaccine versus placebo. The sequence was obtained from a person aged 18 to 65 who received the Ad26.COV2.S COVID-19 vaccine or a placebo. CDR3 in amino acids: CASSPAGGNTGELFF. CDR3 coding DNA: TGCGCCAGCAGCCCGGCGGGAGGGAACACCGGGGAGCTGTTTTTT.